These 17 T cell receptor beta chains came from one sample sequenced in a study of graft-versus-host responses after intestinal transplantation. The antigens these receptors bind are not known. Generated by immunoSEQ multiplex PCR, the TCRdb table keeps only in-frame clones and is missing some. The top ten hold 0.95% of the sample, which has about 100,000 clones, roughly 87% seen once. The sequences come from unstimulated CD4+ T cells sorted from spleen or lymph node cells, collected before transplant. These TCRs come from a human donor who was the organ donor for an intestinal transplant.

The chain is built from TRBV30 and TRBJ2-3, with 7 bases aligning to TRBD1. V was pared by 3 bases and J by 2 bases, with 2 bases of the junction left unmatched. The CDR3 covers 13 residues. Germline loops: CDR1 GTSNPN, CDR2 SVGIG (reference sequence). Written as DNA, the CDR3 is TGTGCCTGGAGACAGGGGCTCACAGATACGCAGTATTTT. Its protein is CAWRQGLTDTQYF.

V usage is TRBV28 and J usage is TRBJ1-1, with TRBD1 as a possible D gene (6 bases). Germline CDR1 MDHEN, CDR2 SYDVKM. The germline V and J ends were trimmed by 10 bases and 5 bases, with 14 bases remaining between them. The CDR3 covers 12 residues. CDR3 protein: CATLVRGTEAFF. The CDR3 region has the DNA TGTGCCACCCTGGTAAGGGGGACTGAAGCTTTCTTT.

In this sample, this clone turned up a few times. The rearrangement links TRBV10-3 to TRBJ1-2, with TRBD1 identical over 8 bases. The CDR3 runs to 14 residues. With V trimmed by 5 bases and J by 5 bases, 7 bases remained unmatched. Per germline, CDR1 ENHRY and CDR2 SYGVKD. CDR3 loop: CAISPETGEYGYTF. The CDR3 DNA sequence: TGTGCCATCAGTCCAGAGACAGGGGAATATGGCTACACCTTC.

This chain joins TRBV5-1 and TRBJ1-3; 8 positions match TRBD1. The CDR3 is 15 amino acids. V shed 4 bases, J shed 2 bases, and the junction held 5 bases outside the gene matches. The germline CDR1 and CDR2 sequences are SGHRS and YFSETQ. The CDR3 DNA is TGCGCCAGCAGCCCACAGGGGGATACTGGAAACACCATATATTTT. Protein sequence: CASSPQGDTGNTIYF.

The chain has TRBV4-1 and TRBJ2-7; D ambiguous. The CDR3 totals 15 residues. V was cut by 3 bases and J by 1 base, with 13 bases left in between. In germline, CDR1 is MGHRA, CDR2 YSYEKL. The CDR3 loop reads CASSHAQDNSYEQYF. The CDR3 DNA follows: TGCGCCAGCAGCCATGCCCAAGACAATTCCTACGAGCAGTACTTC.

V gene TRBV10-3 combines with J gene TRBJ2-7; D is possibly TRBD2 (6 bases). This CDR3 is 14 amino acids long. V shed 3 bases and J shed 0 bases, with 9 bases lying between them. Germline CDR1 reads ENHRY; CDR2 reads SYGVKD. In DNA form, the CDR3 reads TGTGCCATCAGTGATGGGGGAGGCTCCTACGAGCAGTACTTC. Amino acids: CAISDGGGSYEQYF.

The rearrangement links TRBV27 to TRBJ1-6; D remains ambiguous. The germline CDR1 and CDR2 sequences are MNHEY and SMNVEV (reference sequence). The V gene lost 6 bases and the J gene lost 7 bases, with 7 bases spanning the gap. This CDR3 has 12 residues. CDR3 in DNA: TGTGCCAGCAGAATCAGCAATTCACCCCTCCACTTT. This gives the protein CASRISNSPLHF.

This chain connects TRBV27 to TRBJ2-4; a weak D match, TRBD2 (6 bases). This CDR3 contains 12 residues. Trimming took 3 bases from V and 7 from J, leaving 7 bases between them. Germline assignment: CDR1 MNHEY and CDR2 SMNVEV (reference sequence). CDR3 protein: CASSFGGNIQYF. CDR3 DNA: TGTGCCAGCAGTTTCGGGGGTAACATTCAGTACTTC.

This clone was detected only once. The J gene is TRBJ2-2, the V gene TRBV5-1, with 8 bases matching TRBD1. This CDR3 contains 15 residues. Germline CDR1 and CDR2: SGHRS and YFSETQ. J lost 2 bases, V lost 4 bases, and 4 bases had no gene match. The CDR3 sequence is CASSLGQVNTGELFF. DNA for the CDR3: TGCGCCAGCAGCCTGGGACAGGTTAACACCGGGGAGCTGTTTTTT.

V usage is TRBV5-1 and J usage is TRBJ1-5; TRBD1 matches at 7 bases. The germline V gene encodes CDR1 SGHRS and CDR2 YFSETQ. V gave up 0 bases and J gave up 3 bases; unmatched junction bases: 6. The CDR3 covers 16 residues. The CDR3 coding sequence is TGCGCCAGCAGCTTGGGGACAGGCGGACCCAATCAGCCCCAGCATTTT. Translating it yields CASSLGTGGPNQPQHF.

V usage is TRBV5-3 and J usage is TRBJ1-6, with 8 bases matching TRBD1. TRBV5-3 is assigned to the ORF class and has an uncertain function. The CDR3 covers 17 residues. V lost 4 bases and J lost 1; bases outside the gene matches: 7. CDR3 DNA: TGTGCCAGAAGCGCGACAGGGGTGAGATCCTATAATTCACCCCTCCACTTT. Amino acid sequence: CARSATGVRSYNSPLHF.

The chain couples TRBV5-6 to TRBJ2-7; no clear D. The CDR3 runs 14 residues. The V end lost 4 bases, the J end lost 6 bases, and 17 bases lay between the germline ends. Germline lookup yields CDR1 SGHDT and CDR2 YYEEEE. The CDR3 DNA sequence: TGTGCCAGCAGCCGTATAGGTTTTGGTGCCGAGCAGTACTTC. Residues: CASSRIGFGAEQYF.

V and J are TRBV15 and TRBJ2-7, with TRBD1 matching over 7 bases. J gave up 5 bases and V 4 bases, and 5 bases lay outside the gene matches. The CDR3 has 13 residues. Looked up from germline, CDR1 is LNHNV and CDR2 is YYDKDF (reference sequence). As DNA, the CDR3 is TGTGCCACCAGCAACCGGGACAGCCACGAGCAGTACTTC. It is translated as CATSNRDSHEQYF. Full variable domain (rest looked up from reference TRBV15 and TRBJ2-7): DAMVIQNPRYQVTQFGKPVTLSCSQTLNHNVMYWYQQKSSQAPKLLFHYYDKDFNNEADTPDNFQSRRPNTSFCFLDIRSPGLGDTAMYLCATSNRDSHEQYFGPGTRLTVT.

The chain links TRBV2 to TRBJ2-1; 8 bases agree with TRBD2. The V gene's germline CDR1 is SNHLY and CDR2 FYNNEI. CDR3 length: 17 amino acids. J was trimmed by 9 bases and V by 5 bases; bases with no gene match: 18. CDR3 coding DNA: TGTGCCAGCAGTACCCCGGGCAGCGGGGGCCCGGTCGGTGAGCAGTTCTTC. It is translated as CASSTPGSGGPVGEQFF.

The V gene is TRBV29-1, the J gene TRBJ2-2; D may be TRBD1 or TRBD2 (7 bases each). CDR3 length: 15 amino acids. The V end was cut by 7 bases, the J end by 4 bases, with 19 bases between. From germline, CDR1 is SQVTM and CDR2 ANQGSEA. In nucleotides, the CDR3 is TGCAGCGCCAGAGCAGGGGGGGGCGGCACCGGGGAGCTGTTTTTT. Its translation: CSARAGGGGTGELFF.

The CDR3 DNA sequence: TGTGCCAGCAGCTTAGCGCGAACCGGCGAGCAGTACTTC. The encoded protein is CASSLARTGEQYF. The genes are TRBV7-2 and TRBJ2-7, with unresolved D. Trimming cost V 0 bases and J 6 bases, with 9 bases left between them. CDR1 SGHTA and CDR2 FQGNSA come from the germline V gene. The CDR3 has 13 amino acids.

The gene calls are TRBV30 and TRBJ2-3; D not certain. In germline, CDR1 is GTSNPN, CDR2 SVGIG (reference sequence). This CDR3 contains 13 residues. Trimming left V 3 bases short and J 2 bases short, with 9 bases between. The CDR3 DNA is TGTGCCTGGAGAATCCCACTCACAGATACGCAGTATTTT. Encoded protein: CAWRIPLTDTQYF.